This T cell receptor beta chain was sequenced in a study of OX40 agonist ivuxolimab in advanced cancers. Overall study context: Each patient was given ivuxolimab into a vein every 2 weeks, at 0.01 to 10 mg/kg.

The CDR3 sequence is 16 residues long. V lost 4 bases and J lost 2; bases outside the gene matches: 5. Looked up from germline, CDR1 is SGHTA and CDR2 is FQGTGA. Study-wide findings and caveats: Partly responding patients at 0.1-3.0 mg/kg showed some of the smallest clonal expansion. The study found that CD8+ T cells averaged more expanded clones than CD4+.

The table came from immunoSEQ multiplex PCR; TCRdb's copy has only in-frame clones and leaves some out. Of tens of thousands of clones in the sample, roughly four fifths are singletons; the top ten hold 0.42%. As to this clone: The antigen is unknown.

This receptor was taken from an adult with an advanced solid tumor such as melanoma, head and neck, liver or kidney cancer. The rearrangement links TRBV7-3 to TRBJ2-1; 10 bases map to TRBD2. The material sequenced was CD4+ or CD8+ T cells sorted from blood, taken in a trial of the OX40 agonist ivuxolimab. The CDR3 spells CASSSTSGTPYNEQFF. The DNA for the CDR3 is TGTGCCAGCAGCTCAACTAGCGGGACCCCCTACAATGAGCAGTTCTTC.